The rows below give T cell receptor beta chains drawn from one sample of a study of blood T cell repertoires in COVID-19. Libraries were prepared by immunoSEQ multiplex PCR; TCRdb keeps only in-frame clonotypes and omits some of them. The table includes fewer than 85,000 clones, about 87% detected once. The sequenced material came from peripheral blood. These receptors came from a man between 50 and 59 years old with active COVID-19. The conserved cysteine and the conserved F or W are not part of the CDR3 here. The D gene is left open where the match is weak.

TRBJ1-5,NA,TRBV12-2,ASRHGIDSNQPQH
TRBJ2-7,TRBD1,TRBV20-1,SASGTGTAYEQY
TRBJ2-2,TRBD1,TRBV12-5,ASGYGQGATGELF
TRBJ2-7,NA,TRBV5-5,ASSPDWGAYEQY
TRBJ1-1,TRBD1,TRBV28,ASSIGGGNTEAF
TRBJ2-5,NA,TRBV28,ASSLSQGRETQY
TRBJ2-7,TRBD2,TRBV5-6,ASSWGLAGADEQY
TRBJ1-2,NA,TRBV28,ASYISGDFYGYT
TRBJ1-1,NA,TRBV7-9,ATNSGDTEAF
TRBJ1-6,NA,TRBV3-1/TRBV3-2,ASSQRRENSPLH
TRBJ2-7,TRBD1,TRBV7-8,ASKPGTVYEQY